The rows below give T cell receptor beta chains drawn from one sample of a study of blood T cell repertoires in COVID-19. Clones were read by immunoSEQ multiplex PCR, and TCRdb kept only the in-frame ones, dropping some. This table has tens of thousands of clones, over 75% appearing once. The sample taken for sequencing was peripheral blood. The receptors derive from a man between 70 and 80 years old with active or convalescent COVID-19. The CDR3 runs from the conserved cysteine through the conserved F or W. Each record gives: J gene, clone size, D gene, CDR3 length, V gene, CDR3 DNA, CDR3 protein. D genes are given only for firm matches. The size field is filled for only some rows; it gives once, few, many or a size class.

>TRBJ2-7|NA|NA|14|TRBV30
TGTGCCTGGACATGGGACAATGTAATGGGGGAGCAGTACTTC
CAWTWDNVMGEQYF
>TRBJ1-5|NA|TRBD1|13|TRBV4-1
TGCGCCAGCAGCCTACAGGGGGTTCAGCCCCAGCATTTT
CASSLQGVQPQHF
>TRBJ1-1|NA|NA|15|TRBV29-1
TGCAGCGTTGAACTCCCAGGTATCATGAACACTGAAGCTTTCTTT
CSVELPGIMNTEAFF
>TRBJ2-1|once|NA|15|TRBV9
TGTGCCAGCAGCGTAGTAGGGGGTCAGTATGATGAGCAGTTCTTC
CASSVVGGQYDEQFF
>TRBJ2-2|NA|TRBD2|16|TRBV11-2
TGTGCCAGCAGCTTAGTTGCGGGGGGAAGTACCGGGGAGCTGTTTTTT
CASSLVAGGSTGELFF
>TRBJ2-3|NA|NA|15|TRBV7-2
TGTGCCAGCAGCTCCCAGGAACTTAGCACAGATACGCAGTATTTT
CASSSQELSTDTQYF
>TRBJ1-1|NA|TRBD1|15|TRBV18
TGTGCCAGCTCACCAAACAGGGGCCTGAACACTGAAGCTTTCTTT
CASSPNRGLNTEAFF
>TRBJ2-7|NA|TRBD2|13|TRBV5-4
TGTGCCAGCAGCTTGGTGGGAGGGGACGAGCAGTACTTC
CASSLVGGDEQYF
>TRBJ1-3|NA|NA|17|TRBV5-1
TGCGCCAGCAGCCTGGGTACGGGGTCTCCGTCTGGAAACACCATATATTTT
CASSLGTGSPSGNTIYF
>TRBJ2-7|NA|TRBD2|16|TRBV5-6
TGTGCCAGCAGCCCGCAACTAGCGGGGCGATCCTACGAGCAGTACTTC
CASSPQLAGRSYEQYF
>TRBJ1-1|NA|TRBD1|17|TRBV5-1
TGCGCCAGCAGCTTGGCCAGGACAGGGGGCCGAAACACTGAAGCTTTCTTT
CASSLARTGGRNTEAFF
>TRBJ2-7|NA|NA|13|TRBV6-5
TGTGCCAGCAGTTACTCGAGGGTCCACGAGCAGTACTTC
CASSYSRVHEQYF
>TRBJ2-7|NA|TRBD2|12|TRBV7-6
TGTGCCAGCAGCTCCGCCGGGGGGGAGCAGTACTTC
CASSSAGGEQYF
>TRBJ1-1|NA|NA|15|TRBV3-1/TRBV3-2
TGTGCCAGCAGCCAAGCGGCAGGGCCGAACACTGAAGCTTTCTTT
CASSQAAGPNTEAFF
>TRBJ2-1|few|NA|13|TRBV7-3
TGTGCCAGCAGCCGCAGGGGTTTCAATGAGCAGTTCTTC
CASSRRGFNEQFF
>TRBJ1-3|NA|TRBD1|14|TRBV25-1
TGTGCCAGCAGGTCAGGGGGCTCTGGAAACACCATATATTTT
CASRSGGSGNTIYF
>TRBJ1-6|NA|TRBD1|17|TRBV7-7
TGTGCCAGCAGCCCCCGAGAACAGGGGGTTGTTAATTCACCCCTCCACTTT
CASSPREQGVVNSPLHF
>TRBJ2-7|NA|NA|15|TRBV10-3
TGTGCCATCAGTGAGCCCGCTGCAGGGAGGAACGAGCAGTACTTC
CAISEPAAGRNEQYF
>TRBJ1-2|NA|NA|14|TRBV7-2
TGTGCCAGCAGCTTACAGGGAATAAACTATGGCTACACCTTC
CASSLQGINYGYTF
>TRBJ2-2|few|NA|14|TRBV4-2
TGTGCCAGCAGCCCACTAACGGGCACCGGGGAGCTGTTTTTT
CASSPLTGTGELFF
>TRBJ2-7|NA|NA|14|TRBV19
TGTGCCAGTAGTATACTTGGCAGGGTATACGAGCAGTACTTC
CASSILGRVYEQYF
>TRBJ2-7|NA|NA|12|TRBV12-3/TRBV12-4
TGTGCCAGCAGTTCTTCTCGCTACGAGCAGTACTTC
CASSSSRYEQYF
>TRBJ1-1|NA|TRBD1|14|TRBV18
TGTGCCAGCTCACGGCGAAACAGGGGCACTGAAGCTTTCTTT
CASSRRNRGTEAFF
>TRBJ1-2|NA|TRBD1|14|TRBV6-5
TGTGCCAGCAGTAAGACAGGGGCCACGAGTGGCTACACCTTC
CASSKTGATSGYTF
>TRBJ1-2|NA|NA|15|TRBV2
TGTGCCAGCAATTCTCAGGGGAGGGGGGACTATGGCTACACCTTC
CASNSQGRGDYGYTF
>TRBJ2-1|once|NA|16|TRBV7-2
TGTGCCAGCAGCTTAGTGGCCAGCGTAACATACAATGAGCAGTTCTTC
CASSLVASVTYNEQFF
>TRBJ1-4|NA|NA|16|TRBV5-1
TGCGCCAGCAGCCCCGGAGGAAACAGGGTAGGCGAAAAACTGTTTTTT
CASSPGGNRVGEKLFF
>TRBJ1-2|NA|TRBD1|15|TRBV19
TGTGCCAGTAGTATAGTAAGGACAGGGGGTACTGGCTACACCTTC
CASSIVRTGGTGYTF
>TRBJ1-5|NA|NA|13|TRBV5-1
TGCGCCAGCAGCTTGGACAGGAATCAGCCCCAGCATTTT
CASSLDRNQPQHF
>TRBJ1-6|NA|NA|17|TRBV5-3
TGTGCCAGAAGCTTGGCGCAGGCCAGCTCCTATAATTCACCCCTCCACTTT
CARSLAQASSYNSPLHF
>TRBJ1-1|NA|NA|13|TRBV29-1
TGCAGCGTTACACGTCGGTCGGACAGTCCAGCTTTCTTT
CSVTRRSDSPAFF
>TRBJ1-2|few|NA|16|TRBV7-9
TGTGCCAGCAGCCCGGCCCAACCGACGGCGGGCTATGGCTACACCTTC
CASSPAQPTAGYGYTF
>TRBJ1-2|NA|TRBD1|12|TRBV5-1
TGCGCCAGCAGCCAAGGACAGGGAGGCTACACCTTC
CASSQGQGGYTF
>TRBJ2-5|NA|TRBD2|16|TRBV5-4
TGTGCCAGCAGCCTGGGACTAGCGGGGGGGAAAGAGACCCAGTACTTC
CASSLGLAGGKETQYF
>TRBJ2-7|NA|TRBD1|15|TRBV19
TGTGCCAGTACTCTTAACAGGGGAAGGTCCTACGAGCAGTACTTC
CASTLNRGRSYEQYF
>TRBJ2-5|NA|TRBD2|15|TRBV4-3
TGCGCCAGCAGCCAAGGCGGGGGGGCTGGCGAGACCCAGTACTTC
CASSQGGGAGETQYF
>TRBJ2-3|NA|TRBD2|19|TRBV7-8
TGTGCCAGCAGCGGGGCCCGAGCGGGGGGCCGAAGCCGCACAGATACGCAGTATTTT
CASSGARAGGRSRTDTQYF
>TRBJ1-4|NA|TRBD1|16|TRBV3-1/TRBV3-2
TGTGCCAGCAGCCGGGACAGGGGTCCTGTTAATGAAAAACTGTTTTTT
CASSRDRGPVNEKLFF
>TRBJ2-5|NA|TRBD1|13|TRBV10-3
TGTGCCACCGGGACAGGGGGCGAAGAGACCCAGTACTTC
CATGTGGEETQYF
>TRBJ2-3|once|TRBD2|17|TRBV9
TGTGCCAGCAGCGCTACTAGCGGGGGCCTGAGCACAGATACGCAGTATTTT
CASSATSGGLSTDTQYF
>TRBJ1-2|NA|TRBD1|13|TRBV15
TGTGCCACCAGCACGCAGGGGGGCTATGGCTACACCTTC
CATSTQGGYGYTF
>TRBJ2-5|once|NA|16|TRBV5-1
TGCGCCAGCAGCTTGTTTGGTGGGGCACCTCAAGAGACCCAGTACTTC
CASSLFGGAPQETQYF
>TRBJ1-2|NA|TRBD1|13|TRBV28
TGTGCCAGCAGTCCGGGACAGGGTGATGGCTACACCTTC
CASSPGQGDGYTF